This T cell receptor beta chain originates from a study of CD8 T cells in Susac syndrome. Points from the study as a whole: The TCR sequencing and HLA analysis in the study involved a relatively small number of individuals, as the study acknowledged.

The authors sequenced TCR beta from blood CD8+ and CD4+ T cells. Healthy donors served as the controls. They were matched for age and sex. A quantity of about 0.5 to 1 ug RNA underwent reverse transcription using random hexamers. An immunoSEQ multiplex PCR amplified TCR beta CDR3 over 54 Vbeta and 13 Jbeta. TCRdb recomputed calls from the immunoSEQ multiplex PCR reads with MiXCR, one row per CDR3 protein. The sample has approximately 150,000 distinct CDR3 sequences; roughly 95% are singletons. The CDR3 is 14 amino acids. The germline V gene has CDR1 SNHLY and CDR2 FYNNEI. J lost 4 bases, V lost 5 bases, and 6 bases had no gene match. In regard to this clonotype: Its cognate antigen is unknown.

The receptor's source is a human donor in good health. This sequence joins TRBV2 and TRBJ2-5, with 8 nucleotides matching TRBD2. Sequenced sample: CD4+ T cells from PBMCs. The CDR3 is CASSFRTSRETQYF. The CDR3 DNA reads TGTGCCAGCAGTTTCCGGACTAGCCGAGAGACCCAGTACTTC.